This T cell receptor beta chain was retrieved from a study of CD8+ T cells in alopecia areata. The study, taken as a whole, reports: Under tofacitinib, numerous expanded lesional clonotypes remained detectable in scalp and blood.

Once RNA had been extracted, it was reverse transcribed into cDNA to act as the sequencing template. The data were produced by immunoSEQ multiplex PCR, yet TCRdb's version contains in-frame clones alone and is incomplete. The profile shows about 190,000 clones, 50% to 60% of them singletons. Worth noting for this clone: What it recognizes is unknown.

The ends lost 1 base at V and 9 bases at J; junction bases unmatched: 12. Per germline, CDR1 SQVTM and CDR2 ANQGSEA. The CDR3 is 17 amino acids. Treatment indicated: oral pan-JAK inhibitor, 5-10 mg twice daily. The study team obtained lesional scalp punch biopsies and peripheral blood from alopecia areata patients. The sequences come from CD4+ T cells sorted from blood, collected at week 4, from a patient treated with tofacitinib. The origin of this receptor is a human donor with alopecia areata. V usage is TRBV29-1 and J usage is TRBJ2-1, with 13 bases aligning to TRBD2. CDR3 DNA sequence: TGCAGCGTTGAAGTTCTACAGGGCACTAGCGGGAGGGGTGAGCAGTTCTTC. Translated, it gives CSVEVLQGTSGRGEQFF.